These 18 T cell receptor beta chains were all obtained from the same sample, sequenced in a study of blood T cells in healthy people across ages. Through a sample-barcoded 5' primer and a J-beta primer mix, a second PCR was run for about 6 to 12 cycles. TCRdb ran MiXCR on the 5' RACE reads and lists one entry per CDR3 protein. Here the sample spans 1.2 million to 1.5 million distinct CDR3 sequences, approximately 59% being singletons. The sequencing input was blood. The receptors originated from a man aged 18 to 29 in good health.

This clonotype was seen only once. The V call is TRBV12-3 or TRBV12-4, the J call TRBJ2-2; weak D call: TRBD2 (5 bases). This CDR3 contains 15 residues. V lost 1 base to trimming and J lost 1 base, with 7 bases between them. The CDR3 loop is CASSLVGVNTGELFF. CDR3 bases: TGTGCCAGCAGTTTAGTGGGAGTGAACACCGGGGAGCTGTTTTTT.

The gene calls are TRBV29-1 and TRBJ1-5, with a tentative D call TRBD1 (5 bases). Per germline, CDR1 SQVTM and CDR2 ANQGSEA. The CDR3 covers 18 residues. V lost 6 bases to trimming and J lost 2 bases, with 26 bases between them. CDR3 region: CSVRWDPTLFICNQPQHF. In DNA, the CDR3 is TGCAGCGTCCGGTGGGACCCGACCCTTTTTATTTGCAATCAGCCCCAGCATTTT.

This clonotype appeared a few times. J is TRBJ2-7 and V is TRBV7-2, with 7 bases that match TRBD2. The J segment lost 0 bases and the V segment lost 5 bases, leaving 13 bases of the junction unmatched. The CDR3 is 17 residues long. Germline loops: CDR1 SGHTA, CDR2 FQGNSA. The CDR3 reads CASSSPALRGSSYEQYF. The DNA of the CDR3 is TGTGCCAGCAGCAGTCCAGCCTTGCGGGGGAGCTCCTACGAGCAGTACTTC. Filled out from reference TRBV7-2 and TRBJ2-7, the complete variable domain reads GAGVSQSPSNKVTEKGKDVELRCDPISGHTALYWYRQSLGQGLEFLIYFQGNSAPDKSGLPSDRFSAERTGGSVSTLTIQRTQQEDSAVYLCASSSPALRGSSYEQYFGPGTRLTVT.

This CDR3 reads CASSYRSYREGNEKLFF. CDR3 bases: TGTGCCAGCAGTTACCGTTCTTACAGGGAGGGTAATGAAAAACTGTTTTTT. This chain links TRBV6-6 with TRBJ1-4; TRBD1 is a possible D gene (6 bases). The CDR3 loop spans 17 amino acids. Trimming left V 2 bases short and J 4 bases short, with 17 bases between. Germline CDR1 is MNHNY and CDR2 is SVGAGI (reference sequence).

The rearrangement links TRBV5-6 to TRBJ2-7; D ambiguous. The ends were cut back, 4 bases at V and 7 bases at J, with 15 bases in the middle. Germline V gene lookup returns CDR1 SGHDT and CDR2 YYEEEE. The CDR3 sequence is 13 residues long. DNA for the CDR3: TGTGCCAGCAGCCCTGCGGACGTTAGAGAGCAGTACTTC. Encoded protein: CASSPADVREQYF.

The rearrangement joins TRBV18 to TRBJ2-3, with 12 nucleotides matching TRBD2. Germline-derived CDR1 and CDR2 are KGHSH and LQKENI. V dropped 2 bases and J dropped 4; count of bases not matched to a gene: 4. The CDR3 extends over 16 amino acids. CDR3 protein: CASSPTPSGGADTQYF. The CDR3 region has the DNA TGTGCCAGCTCACCAACTCCTAGCGGGGGGGCAGATACGCAGTATTTT.

This clonotype was found a few times. The chain recombines TRBV12-3 or TRBV12-4 with TRBJ2-7; 9 positions match TRBD2. Germline trimming cut 5 bases from V and 2 bases from J; bases unmatched to any gene: 7. This CDR3 comprises 15 residues. The CDR3 DNA sequence: TGTGCCAGCAGTCGCGGGGGGGGAGGGACCTACGAGCAGTACTTC. It codes for CASSRGGGGTYEQYF.

The chain carries TRBV4-1 and TRBJ1-2, with no clear D. Trimming cost V 2 bases and J 6 bases, with 13 bases left between them. Germline V gene lookup returns CDR1 MGHRA and CDR2 YSYEKL. The CDR3 runs to 14 residues. CDR3 sequence reads: CASSQLAGLNGYTF. CDR3 DNA sequence: TGCGCCAGCAGCCAATTAGCTGGGCTAAATGGCTACACCTTC.

The chain uses TRBV3-1 and TRBJ2-4; 8 nucleotides align to TRBD2. The tail of the sequence fits TRBJ2-7 better, so the J call may be wrong. Germline lookup yields CDR1 LGHDT and CDR2 YNNKEL (reference sequence). The CDR3 length is 14 residues. For the CDR3, the DNA is TGTGCCAGCAGCCAAAAGACTAGCGAAAACGAGCAGTACTTC. Translating gives CASSQKTSENEQYF.

This clonotype has just a few counts. This could be a read error, since a much larger clone is one nucleotide away. The chain couples TRBV27 to TRBJ2-4; TRBD2 is a possible D gene (6 bases). In germline, CDR1 is MNHEY, CDR2 SMNVEV (reference sequence). The CDR3 length is 13 residues. Trimming shortened V by 5 bases and J by 9 bases, and 14 bases separated the two germline ends. The DNA of the CDR3 is TGTGCCAGCAGTGGTACTAGCAGCGGCATTCAGTACTTC. It codes for CASSGTSSGIQYF.

The J gene is TRBJ2-1, the V gene TRBV20-1, with TRBD2 matching 7 bases. The V segment lost 3 bases and the J segment 5 bases; nucleotides outside the gene matches: 7. This CDR3 region has 14 residues. Germline loops: CDR1 DFQATT, CDR2 SNEGSKA (reference sequence). The CDR3 region has the DNA TGCAGTGCTAGGCCCACTAGCGTAGACAATGAGCAGTTCTTC. This codes for CSARPTSVDNEQFF.

The chain employs TRBV7-2 and TRBJ2-5; the D is unclear. Germline CDR1 is SGHTA and CDR2 is FQGNSA. This CDR3 contains 15 residues. Between the trimmed V and J ends, which lost 7 bases and 5 bases, there was a span of 20 bases. The CDR3 DNA sequence: TGTGCCAGCACCGACCCTAGAGTTCTTAGGGAGACCCAGTACTTC. This translates into CASTDPRVLRETQYF.

CDR3 nucleotide sequence: TGCAGTGTTAGCCGCCGGGCTGCTAGCAATCAGCCCCAGCATTTT. Its translation is CSVSRRAASNQPQHF. V is TRBV20-1 and J is TRBJ1-5; D call uncertain. Between the trimmed V and J ends, which lost 7 bases and 0 bases, there was a span of 16 bases. The germline V gene has CDR1 DFQATT and CDR2 SNEGSKA (reference sequence). The CDR3 loop spans 15 amino acids.

This clonotype came up a few times. The chain joins TRBV7-9 to TRBJ2-1, with unresolved D. The germline CDR1 and CDR2 sequences are SEHNR and FQNEAQ (reference sequence). The CDR3 covers 11 residues. The ends were cut back, 3 bases at V and 9 bases at J, with 6 bases in the middle. The CDR3 nucleotides read TGTGCCAGCAGCTTGGACCCTGAGCAGTTCTTC. The encoded protein is CASSLDPEQFF.

The gene calls are TRBV6-5 and TRBJ2-3, with D perhaps matching TRBD1 (6 bases). V was trimmed by 6 bases and J by 1 base, leaving 14 bases between them. This CDR3 is 15 amino acids long. Germline V CDR1 and CDR2: MNHEY, SVGAGI. The chain's CDR3 is CASRLRGVGTDTQYF. CDR3 DNA: TGTGCCAGCAGACTCAGGGGAGTTGGCACAGATACGCAGTATTTT.

The chain carries TRBV20-1 and TRBJ1-2, with a tentative D call TRBD1 (5 bases). The ends were cut back, 1 base at V and 5 bases at J, with 11 bases in the middle. Germline V gene data show CDR1 as DFQATT and CDR2 as SNEGSKA (reference sequence). The CDR3 contains 13 residues. CDR3 residues: CSARVGRWYGYTF. CDR3 DNA sequence: TGCAGTGCTAGAGTGGGACGGTGGTATGGCTACACCTTC.

This clonotype occurred a few times. CDR3 sequence reads: CASSYFGRTRGYTF. The DNA for the CDR3 is TGTGCCAGCAGTTATTTCGGCAGGACAAGGGGCTACACCTTC. The chain employs TRBV6-2 or TRBV6-3 and TRBJ1-2; TRBD1 might be the D (5 bases). This CDR3 region has 14 residues. Looked up from germline, CDR1 is MNHEY and CDR2 is SVGEGT. Trimming shortened V by 3 bases and J by 8 bases, and 16 bases separated the two germline ends.

A note on this clonotype: A much bigger clone sits one base away, suggesting this may be a read error. The chain uses TRBV5-1 and TRBJ2-3; either TRBD1 or TRBD2 may supply D (5 bases each). Germline CDR1 reads SGHRS; CDR2 reads YFSETQ. The CDR3 covers 14 residues. Trimming shortened V by 5 bases and J by 6 bases, and 16 bases separated the two germline ends. In DNA, the CDR3 is TGCGCCAGCAGGTCCGGGGCCCTAGTGGATACGCAGTATTTT. Its protein product is CASRSGALVDTQYF.